These 27 T cell receptor beta chains came from one sample sequenced in a study of blood T cell repertoires in COVID-19. Assay: immunoSEQ multiplex PCR; the TCRdb copy retains only in-frame clones and omits some. The sample includes 100,000 to 150,000 clones, over 60% of them seen just once. What was sequenced was peripheral blood. These receptor sequences come from a woman in her 70s with acute or convalescent COVID-19.

The genes are TRBV27 and TRBJ1-1; D uncertain. The ends were cut back, 0 bases at V and 0 bases at J, with 11 bases in the middle. In germline, CDR1 is MNHEY, CDR2 SMNVEV (reference sequence). This CDR3 spans 16 amino acids. The CDR3 bases are TGTGCCAGCAGTTTATCGAGAACAGAGATGAACACTGAAGCTTTCTTT. It specifies CASSLSRTEMNTEAFF.

This clone has more than one count but fewer than ten. The chain recombines TRBV2 with TRBJ1-5; 10 bases align to TRBD1. This CDR3 has 15 residues. CDR1 and CDR2 from the germline V gene are SNHLY and FYNNEI. J gave up 6 bases and V 7 bases, and 9 bases lay outside the gene matches. CDR3 region: CASNLRQGAGQPQHF. The CDR3 DNA follows: TGTGCCAGCAACCTAAGACAGGGGGCTGGTCAGCCCCAGCATTTT.

The V and J genes are TRBV12-5 and TRBJ2-1, with 7 bases matching TRBD1. Germline V gene lookup returns CDR1 LGHNT and CDR2 FRNRAP. V lost 6 bases and J lost 8; bases outside the gene matches: 4. The length of the CDR3 is 12 residues. This CDR3 is CASGPRGHEQFF. CDR3 DNA: TGTGCTAGTGGGCCTAGGGGGCATGAGCAGTTCTTC.

V is TRBV7-2 and J is TRBJ2-7, with 12 bases lining up with TRBD1. The CDR3 is made up of 14 amino acids. Germline CDR1 reads SGHTA; CDR2 reads FQGNSA. J gave up 7 bases and V 6 bases, and 7 bases lay outside the gene matches. CDR3 in DNA: TGTGCCAGCAGTTACGGGACAGGGGGCAGGGAGCAGTACTTC. This encodes CASSYGTGGREQYF.

V usage is TRBV6-5 and J usage is TRBJ1-6; TRBD1 might be the D (6 bases). The CDR3 spans 15 residues. Trimming shortened V by 0 bases and J by 7 bases, and 10 bases separated the two germline ends. From germline, CDR1 is MNHEY and CDR2 SVGAGI. The CDR3 sequence is CASSYSTGSNSPLHF. Written as DNA, the CDR3 is TGTGCCAGCAGTTACTCTACAGGGAGCAATTCACCCCTCCACTTT.

This sequence joins TRBV30 and TRBJ1-4; TRBD1 might be the D (5 bases). The V end lost 2 bases, the J end lost 7 bases, and 11 bases lay between the germline ends. The CDR3 runs 13 residues. Germline-derived CDR1 and CDR2 are GTSNPN and SVGIG (reference sequence). CDR3: CAWSMQGGEKLFF. The CDR3 DNA follows: TGTGCCTGGAGTATGCAGGGCGGTGAAAAACTGTTTTTT.

Regarding this clone: Mismatch with germline at one junction end may stem from a read error. The chain uses TRBV5-8 and TRBJ1-2, with 12 nucleotides matching TRBD1. This CDR3 has 15 residues. Germline CDR1 and CDR2: SGHTS and YDEGEE. CDR3 in DNA: TGTGTCAGCAGCTGGGGACAGGGGGCGCGCGGTGGCTACACCTTC. Encoded protein: CVSSWGQGARGGYTF.

The chain couples TRBV9 to TRBJ1-5; D is possibly TRBD1 (6 bases). This CDR3 has 14 amino acids. Germline V CDR1 and CDR2: SGDLS, YYNGEE. V shed 3 bases and J shed 4 bases, with 11 bases lying between them. CDR3 region: CASSGGDKNQPQHF. CDR3 DNA: TGTGCCAGCAGCGGAGGGGACAAGAATCAGCCCCAGCATTTT.

V and J are TRBV7-8 and TRBJ2-3; D is perhaps TRBD2 (6 bases). CDR3 size: 16 residues. Trimming took off 2 bases at V and 4 bases at J, with 16 bases between the two ends. Germline V CDR1 and CDR2: SGHVS, FQNEAQ. In nucleotides, the CDR3 is TGTGCCAGCAGCTTAACGGCGGGGACCCCGCCAGATACGCAGTATTTT. Translating gives CASSLTAGTPPDTQYF.

CDR3 sequence reads: CAISEGIAGPFSYEQYF. CDR3 nucleotide sequence: TGTGCCATCAGTGAAGGGATAGCGGGGCCTTTCTCCTACGAGCAGTACTTC. The V call is TRBV10-3, the J call TRBJ2-7; TRBD2 matches 8 bases. Germline V gene sequence: CDR1 ENHRY, CDR2 SYGVKD. J gave up 0 bases and V 3 bases, and 10 bases lay outside the gene matches. The CDR3 has 17 amino acids.

This chain joins TRBV4-3 and TRBJ1-6; no firm D call. This CDR3 is 14 amino acids long. Germline CDR1 and CDR2: LGHNA and YSLEER. V shed 4 bases and J shed 7 bases, with 11 bases lying between them. The CDR3 sequence is CASSLDLRNSPLHF. DNA of the CDR3: TGCGCCAGCAGCCTCGATCTCCGGAATTCACCCCTCCACTTT.

This chain joins TRBV10-1 and TRBJ1-5, with 8 nucleotides matching TRBD1. The CDR3 loop spans 13 amino acids. The trim removed 4 bases at V and 5 bases at J, leaving 1 base unmatched. Per the germline V gene, CDR1 is WNHNN and CDR2 is SYGVQD (reference sequence). Here the CDR3 DNA reads TGCGCCAGCAGTGCACAGGGGGATCAGCCCCAGCATTTT. Amino acid sequence: CASSAQGDQPQHF.

The chain uses TRBV27 and TRBJ1-1; the D is unclear. CDR3 length: 13 amino acids. V was shortened by 5 bases and J by 7 bases, with 14 bases between the two germline ends. In germline, CDR1 is MNHEY, CDR2 SMNVEV (reference sequence). In DNA, the CDR3 is TGTGCCAGCAGTCCGCGGCCTTTCCTTGAAGCTTTCTTT. Translation: CASSPRPFLEAFF.

This chain joins TRBV5-1 and TRBJ2-2; TRBD1 aligns across 12 bases. The CDR3 runs to 18 residues. CDR1 and CDR2 from the germline V gene are SGHRS and YFSETQ. V lost 1 base, J lost 5 bases, and 9 bases stayed unmatched. CDR3 sequence: CASSLLGTGGGGTGELFF. The CDR3 DNA sequence: TGCGCCAGCAGCTTGCTCGGGACAGGGGGCGGCGGAACCGGGGAGCTGTTTTTT.

The chain employs TRBV19 and TRBJ2-5; weak D call: TRBD1 (5 bases). Deletions cut 5 bases from V and 3 bases from J, with 10 bases between. This CDR3 comprises 13 residues. CDR1 and CDR2 from the germline V gene are LNHDA and SQIVND (reference sequence). The CDR3 loop reads CASSPAGKETQYF. CDR3 in DNA: TGTGCCAGTAGTCCTGCAGGGAAAGAGACCCAGTACTTC. The full variable domain, rest sourced from reference TRBV19 and TRBJ2-5, is DGGITQSPKYLFRKEGQNVTLSCEQNLNHDAMYWYRQDPGQGLRLIYYSQIVNDFQKGDIAEGYSVSREKKESFPLTVTSAQKNPTAFYLCASSPAGKETQYFGPGTRLLVL.

The rearrangement links TRBV6-1 to TRBJ2-3, with 9 bases fitting TRBD2. The junction had 5 bases not matched to a gene; V was cut back by 1 base and J by 3 bases. Germline V gene sequence: CDR1 MNHNS, CDR2 SASEGT. The CDR3 has 16 residues. CDR3 residues: CASSEGSSGRTDTQYF. Here the CDR3 DNA reads TGTGCCAGCAGTGAAGGGAGTAGCGGGAGAACAGATACGCAGTATTTT.

This chain uses TRBV5-6 with TRBJ1-2, with D unresolved. CDR1 and CDR2 (germline): SGHDT, YYEEEE. The CDR3 is 13 amino acids. Deletions cut 4 bases from V and 2 bases from J, with 9 bases between. CDR3 nucleotides: TGTGCCAGCAGCGCACCGAGGAACTATGGCTACACCTTC. Translated, it gives CASSAPRNYGYTF. Full variable domain (missing parts from reference TRBV5-6 and TRBJ1-2): DAGVTQSPTHLIKTRGQQVTLRCSPKSGHDTVSWYQQALGQGPQFIFQYYEEEERQRGNFPDRFSGHQFPNYSSELNVNALLLGDSALYLCASSAPRNYGYTFGSGTRLTVV.

The rearrangement uses TRBV18 and TRBJ2-1; D not resolved. V lost 1 base and J lost 0, with 10 bases in between. CDR3 length: 16 amino acids. Germline V gene sequence: CDR1 KGHSH, CDR2 LQKENI. CDR3 loop: CASSPLGGSSYNEQFF. CDR3 DNA sequence: TGTGCCAGCTCACCACTTGGCGGATCCTCCTACAATGAGCAGTTCTTC.

The chain employs TRBV11-2 and TRBJ1-5; 8 bases line up with TRBD1. With 2 bases clipped from V and 4 bases from J, the junction kept 10 bases outside the gene matches. This CDR3 comprises 17 residues. Germline CDR1 reads SGHAT; CDR2 reads FQNNGV. For the CDR3, the DNA is TGTGCCAGCAGCTTATTTGGTGGACAGGGCGGGAATCAGCCCCAGCATTTT. Its translation: CASSLFGGQGGNQPQHF.

This clone showed up many times. The chain combines TRBV5-4 with TRBJ2-1, with D tentatively TRBD1 (6 bases). V lost 0 bases, J lost 8 bases, and 12 bases lay in between. This CDR3 has 14 residues. Germline CDR1 SGHNT, CDR2 YYREEE (reference sequence). The chain's CDR3 is CASSLAGARDEQFF. CDR3 DNA sequence: TGTGCCAGCAGCTTGGCAGGGGCGCGGGATGAGCAGTTCTTC. The full variable domain, in which reference TRBV5-4 and TRBJ2-1 provide the parts outside the CDR3, is ETGVTQSPTHLIKTRGQQVTLRCSSQSGHNTVSWYQQALGQGPQFIFQYYREEENGRGNFPPRFSGLQFPNYSSELNVNALELDDSALYLCASSLAGARDEQFFGPGTRLTVL.

In its sample, this clone was seen a few times. The chain employs TRBV6-5 and TRBJ2-7, with 11 bases identical to TRBD1. Looked up from germline, CDR1 is MNHEY and CDR2 is SVGAGI. CDR3 size: 15 residues. V shed 6 bases and J 6 bases; nucleotides not matched to a gene: 10. Here the CDR3 reads CASRQTPGTGGEQYF. The CDR3 nucleotides read TGTGCCAGCAGACAGACGCCCGGGACAGGGGGCGAGCAGTACTTC.

The rearrangement uses TRBV9 and TRBJ2-5; 8 nucleotides align to TRBD2. With 0 bases clipped from V and 4 bases from J, the junction kept 8 bases outside the gene matches. Germline V gene sequence: CDR1 SGDLS, CDR2 YYNGEE. This CDR3 is built from 16 residues. CDR3 coding DNA: TGTGCCAGCAGCGTAGGAGCGGGAGAGGGGAGAGAGACCCAGTACTTC. Residues: CASSVGAGEGRETQYF.

This clone was observed a handful of times. Other DNA sequences in this sample translate to the same CDR3. V gene TRBV6-2 or TRBV6-3 combines with J gene TRBJ2-1, with TRBD2 matching over 8 bases. Trimming cost V 0 bases and J 13 bases; bases outside gene matches: 2. The CDR3 extends over 12 amino acids. Germline values: CDR1 MNHEY, CDR2 SVGEGT. The CDR3 DNA is TGTGCCAGCAGTTACTCTCGGGAGGGCCAGTTCTTC. Its protein product is CASSYSREGQFF.

The CDR3 DNA reads TGTGCCAGCAGTGGTAGACAGGGGCCTTCAGAGACCCAGTACTTC. Protein product: CASSGRQGPSETQYF. The J gene is TRBJ2-5, the V gene TRBV25-1, with 8 bases identical to TRBD1. The CDR3 spans 15 residues. Trimming cost V 4 bases and J 4 bases; bases outside gene matches: 8. Per germline, CDR1 MGHDK and CDR2 SYGVNS.

This clone was detected only a few times. The chain has TRBV7-2 and TRBJ1-4, with a weak D call TRBD1 (5 bases). V lost 2 bases, J lost 7 bases, and 14 bases lay in between. CDR1 is SGHTA, CDR2 FQGNSA, per germline. The CDR3 totals 15 residues. The CDR3 DNA follows: TGTGCCAGCAGCTTACAGGGATCCAACGGTGAAAAACTGTTTTTT. Encoded protein: CASSLQGSNGEKLFF.

This clone came up a few times. The rearrangement uses TRBV19 and TRBJ1-5, with D possibly matching TRBD1 (6 bases). The V end lost 5 bases, the J end lost 9 bases, and 20 bases lay between the germline ends. This CDR3 is built from 15 residues. The germline V gene has CDR1 LNHDA and CDR2 SQIVND (reference sequence). The CDR3 coding sequence is TGTGCCAGTAGTTTGGCAGGGGAAGGCGTGTGGCCCCAGCATTTT. Its protein product is CASSLAGEGVWPQHF. The variable domain in full, completed from reference TRBV19 and TRBJ1-5, reads DGGITQSPKYLFRKEGQNVTLSCEQNLNHDAMYWYRQDPGQGLRLIYYSQIVNDFQKGDIAEGYSVSREKKESFPLTVTSAQKNPTAFYLCASSLAGEGVWPQHFGDGTRLSIL.

This chain connects TRBV3-1 (or the pseudogene TRBV3-2) to TRBJ1-1; D unclear. Germline CDR1 is LGHDT and CDR2 is YNNKEL (reference sequence). V lost 7 bases and J lost 0, with 12 bases in between. The CDR3 is made up of 14 amino acids. The CDR3 nucleotides read TGTGCCAGCAAAAACGGAGGAATGAACACTGAAGCTTTCTTT. Translation: CASKNGGMNTEAFF.